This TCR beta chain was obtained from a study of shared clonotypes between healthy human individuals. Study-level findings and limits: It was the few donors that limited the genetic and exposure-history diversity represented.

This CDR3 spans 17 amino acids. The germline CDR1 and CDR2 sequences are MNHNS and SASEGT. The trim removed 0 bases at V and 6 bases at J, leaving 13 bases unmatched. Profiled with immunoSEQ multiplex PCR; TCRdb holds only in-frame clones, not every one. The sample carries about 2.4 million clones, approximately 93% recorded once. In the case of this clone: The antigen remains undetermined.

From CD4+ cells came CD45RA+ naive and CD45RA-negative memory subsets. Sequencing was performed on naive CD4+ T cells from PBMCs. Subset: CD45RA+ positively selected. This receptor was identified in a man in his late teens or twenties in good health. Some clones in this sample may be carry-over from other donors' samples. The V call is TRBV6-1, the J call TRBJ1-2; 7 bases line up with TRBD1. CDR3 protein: CASSEALGRGRRHGYTF. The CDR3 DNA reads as TGTGCCAGCAGTGAAGCGCTTGGGAGGGGGCGAAGGCATGGCTACACCTTC.